This TCR beta chain came from a study of CD8 T cells in Susac syndrome. Sequencing of TCR beta was performed on blood CD8+ T cells and on blood CD4+ T cells. While CD8+ and CD4+ T cells were isolated negatively, TEMRA cells were enriched by FACS. A quantity of roughly 0.5 to 1 ug RNA underwent reverse transcription using random hexamers. TCRdb ran MiXCR on the immunoSEQ multiplex PCR reads and lists one entry per CDR3 protein. The sample contains 200,000 to 250,000 distinct CDR3 sequences, approximately 90% of which appear only once. This clonotype was obtained from a human donor with multiple sclerosis. Input material: CD8+ T cells from PBMCs.

The CDR3 loop reads CASGRTTYNEQFF. The DNA for the CDR3 is TGTGCCAGCGGGCGGACGACCTACAATGAGCAGTTCTTC. This chain joins TRBV12-3 or TRBV12-4 and TRBJ2-1; no clear D gene. V lost 8 bases and J 2 bases, leaving 10 bases between the germline ends. The CDR3 sequence is 13 residues long.